This section outlines one TCR beta chain sequence together with its context. The antigen it binds to is not known. No base-level quality is on record; no much larger clone is a single base apart. The sample comes from a study of blood T cell repertoires in COVID-19 (dated by TCRdb to 2020 to 2021). Looking at the study overall: Collaborator samples came from the United States, Italy and Spain and covered acute and convalescent phases of COVID-19. The prospective study material was composed of cDNA or gDNA derived from T cells, B-cell-depleted T cells, or PBMCs. The dataset comprised deeply sampled blood TCRbeta repertoires from subjects exposed to, actively infected with, or recovered from COVID-19. The repertoires were made available in a free public database intended to serve as a resource for research on the immune response to SARS-CoV-2. The samples were drawn from the first 160 participants of the ongoing ImmuneRACE study and from about 1,200 subjects provided by 6 global collaborators. A de-identified subject ID, COVID-19 status, age in years and sex were almost always included in the sample metadata. Where HLA class I and class II types were available, the types were taken from metadata supplied by the sample provider, not from assay-based typing. Study-wide findings and limitations: How much clinical and demographic metadata was included differed by source and by participant, and the metadata was provided uncurated.

The germline V gene provides CDR1 SGDLS and CDR2 YYNGEE. Trimming accounts for 0 bases at V and 4 bases at J, while the number of junction bases matched to no gene is 6. Reading from cysteine to phenylalanine, the CDR3 counts 17 amino acids. The kept DNA is CDR3 alone, 51 bases in frame from the first base. Participants in the prospective study were enrolled through a virtual design, were aged about 18 to 89 years, and lived in about two dozen United States geographic areas. In the prospective study, participants were assigned to cohorts based on the clinical history participants reported in a screening survey and a study questionnaire. ImmuneRACE Cohort 3 recovered participants were defined by two consecutive negative NP/OP PCR tests, healthcare professional clearance, or symptom resolution. Each participant in the prospective study had whole blood, serum and a nasopharyngeal or oropharyngeal swab collected by mobile phlebotomists. Prospective study participants could optionally give additional blood draws and questionnaires over an approximately two-month period. Prospective study blood samples were shipped either frozen or at room temperature before DNA extraction.

TCRbeta CDR3 regions were amplified from genomic DNA using the immunoSEQ Assay, a bias-controlled multiplex PCR. The authors' analysis ran thus. Within the assay, amplification of reference gene primers was used to estimate how many nucleated cells each sample contained. To quantify the absolute abundance of each unique TCRbeta CDR3 rearrangement, sequence reads were collapsed and filtered. For each sample, productive Simpson clonality was calculated as the square root of Simpson's diversity index across productive rearrangements. Imported from immuneACCESS, the table was reduced by TCRdb to in-frame sequences with V and J called. These copies leave out some clones; in studies compared against another copy, an unresolved V gene accounts for under half, and the cause of the remainder is not known. V and J calls and clone size are copied from that table; D and trimming were computed from the DNA. The sample has approximately 300,000 clones on record, over 75% of them singletons. The ten top clones hold around 4.6% of the sample.

The material sequenced was PBMCs or T cells enriched from blood (not recorded which). This chain joins TRBV9 to TRBJ2-2; TRBD1 agrees with 10 junctional bases. This TCR derives from a man aged 25 to 45 who had recovered from COVID-19. The CDR3 region reads CASSVVGQGFSTGELFF. The DNA sequence follows: TGTGCCAGCAGCGTAGTGGGACAGGGGTTTAGCACCGGGGAGCTGTTTTTT.